This T cell receptor (beta chain) was captured in a study of technical replicates of blood from a few donors. Profiled with immunoSEQ multiplex PCR; TCRdb holds only in-frame clones, not every one. The sample includes 65,000 to 75,000 clones, 75% to 90% of them seen just once. V was shortened by 7 bases and J by 2 bases, with 13 bases between the two germline ends. This CDR3 spans 14 amino acids. Germline assignment: CDR1 SEHNR and CDR2 FQNEAQ (reference sequence). Sequenced material: PBMCs. The rearrangement joins TRBV7-9 to TRBJ2-3; D may be TRBD2 (6 bases). The TCR was taken from a human donor in good health. Some clones in this sample may be carry-over from other donors' samples. The DNA of the CDR3 is TGTGCCAGCACCTTGGGCGGGGCCACAGATACGCAGTATTTT. Translation: CASTLGGATDTQYF.